This T cell receptor (beta chain) was obtained from a study of technical replicates of blood from a handful of donors. Produced via immunoSEQ multiplex PCR; TCRdb's table is partial and in-frame only. The sample lists around 86,000 clones, 90% to 98% occurring once. Looked up from germline, CDR1 is ENHRY and CDR2 is SYGVKD. J gave up 3 bases and V 2 bases, and 3 bases lay outside the gene matches. CDR3 size: 14 residues. Source material: T cells isolated from PBMCs. The receptor comes from a human donor in good health. The chain combines TRBV10-3 with TRBJ2-7, with 8 positions matching TRBD2. Here the CDR3 reads CAISEGLAGYEQYF. The CDR3 region has the DNA TGTGCCATCAGTGAGGGACTAGCCGGCTACGAGCAGTACTTC.